The source of this T cell receptor (beta chain) is a study of T cell responses to AZD1222 COVID-19 vaccine. Study-wide points: With dominance at 160-218 and 743-854, vaccine-associated CD4 TCRs spanned spike. Females outnumbered males among donors, who were mostly white British; clonal diversity was possibly underestimated.

The germline V gene encodes CDR1 LNHDA and CDR2 SQIVND (reference sequence). The CDR3 totals 13 residues. Trimming took off 0 bases at V and 7 bases at J, with 4 bases between the two ends. TCRdb's copy holds only in-frame clones and misses some; the assay was immunoSEQ multiplex PCR. Of about 42,000 clones listed, approximately 80% were seen once; the top ten hold about a sixth. Points on this clone: As yet, its antigen is unknown.

The sample consisted of peripheral blood, taken 28 days after the second AZD1222 dose. The J gene is TRBJ1-6, the V gene TRBV19; the D is unclear. This receptor was obtained from an adult who received the AZD1222 COVID-19 vaccine. The CDR3 protein is CASSIEGNSPLHF. In nucleotides, the CDR3 is TGTGCCAGTAGTATAGAGGGGAATTCACCCCTCCACTTT.